Following are 28 T cell receptor beta chains from one sample sequenced in a study of Ad26.COV2.S vaccination and SARS-CoV-2 variants. Treatment specified: 15 to 20 received Ad26.COV2.S at low or high dose, single or two shots; about 5 received placebo; per-sample allocation not given. Repertoires come from day 63 after the first vaccine or placebo injection. This table comes from immunoSEQ multiplex PCR, and its TCRdb copy is limited to in-frame clones, with some not included. The sample contains some 320,000 clones, around 84% of which appear only once. This specimen was peripheral blood, taken in a trial of Ad26.COV2.S vaccine versus placebo. These TCRs come from a person between 18 and 59 years old who received the Ad26.COV2.S COVID-19 vaccine or a placebo.

The DNA for the CDR3 is TGTGCCAGCAGCTGGGGGACTAGCGGGGGCCTAGACAATGAGCAGTTCTTC. Amino acids: CASSWGTSGGLDNEQFF. This chain links TRBV5-6 with TRBJ2-1, with TRBD2 identical over 14 bases. In germline, CDR1 is SGHDT, CDR2 YYEEEE. The V segment lost 3 bases and the J segment 5 bases; nucleotides outside the gene matches: 7. The CDR3 spans 17 residues. The entire variable domain, with the rest obtained from reference TRBV5-6 and TRBJ2-1, is as follows: DAGVTQSPTHLIKTRGQQVTLRCSPKSGHDTVSWYQQALGQGPQFIFQYYEEEERQRGNFPDRFSGHQFPNYSSELNVNALLLGDSALYLCASSWGTSGGLDNEQFFGPGTRLTVL.

CDR3 residues: CASSQRQGNTEAFF. CDR3 DNA sequence: TGTGCCAGCAGCCAGAGACAGGGTAACACTGAAGCTTTCTTT. The V gene is TRBV7-8, the J gene TRBJ1-1, with 7 bases identical to TRBD1. The CDR3 has 14 residues. V was clipped by 5 bases and J by 2 bases; unmatched bases: 5. CDR1 and CDR2 from the germline V gene are SGHVS and FQNEAQ.

The genes are TRBV7-2 and TRBJ2-5; D might be TRBD1 (6 bases). CDR3 size: 15 residues. Germline CDR1 SGHTA, CDR2 FQGNSA. V lost 4 bases to trimming and J lost 2 bases, with 14 bases between them. The CDR3 region has the DNA TGTGCCAGCAGCTCGGTGAGGGGGTATCAAGAGACCCAGTACTTC. This encodes CASSSVRGYQETQYF.

The chain couples TRBV5-1 to TRBJ2-7; tentatively, D is TRBD2 (5 bases). CDR1 SGHRS and CDR2 YFSETQ come from the germline V gene. Trimming took off 5 bases at V and 3 bases at J, with 9 bases between the two ends. The length of the CDR3 is 12 residues. CDR3 DNA: TGCGCCAGCAGACTAGAAGACTACGAGCAGTACTTC. Translation gives CASRLEDYEQYF.

This clone was seen a single time. The rearrangement links TRBV28 to TRBJ2-7; weak D call: TRBD1 (5 bases). Germline CDR1 reads MDHEN; CDR2 reads SYDVKM. The V and J ends lost 7 bases and 9 bases respectively, with 13 bases between them. This CDR3 is built from 11 residues. The chain's CDR3 is CASTQGTGQYF. CDR3 sequence (DNA): TGTGCCAGCACTCAGGGTACGGGGCAGTACTTC.

Notes on this clone: Other DNA sequences in the same sample also yield this CDR3. This chain joins TRBV5-6 and TRBJ2-5, with 11 bases that match TRBD2. CDR1 and CDR2 (germline): SGHDT, YYEEEE. The CDR3 has 17 residues. With 5 bases clipped from V and 4 bases from J, the junction kept 13 bases outside the gene matches. Here the CDR3 reads CASSIGVAGGRGETQYF. The CDR3, as DNA: TGTGCCAGCAGTATTGGGGTAGCGGGGGGGCGGGGAGAGACCCAGTACTTC. The variable domain in full, completed from reference TRBV5-6 and TRBJ2-5, reads DAGVTQSPTHLIKTRGQQVTLRCSPKSGHDTVSWYQQALGQGPQFIFQYYEEEERQRGNFPDRFSGHQFPNYSSELNVNALLLGDSALYLCASSIGVAGGRGETQYFGPGTRLLVL.

This chain links TRBV5-6 with TRBJ1-6, with 9 bases aligning to TRBD1. V was clipped by 6 bases and J by 6 bases; unmatched bases: 7. This CDR3 has 15 residues. From germline, CDR1 is SGHDT and CDR2 YYEEEE. The CDR3 DNA reads as TGTGCCAGCAACCGGGGACAGGGTGGTAATTCACCCCTCCACTTT. Its translation: CASNRGQGGNSPLHF.

The chain has TRBV5-1 and TRBJ1-1, with no clear D. The ends were cut back, 0 bases at V and 4 bases at J, with 13 bases in the middle. Germline V gives CDR1 SGHRS, CDR2 YFSETQ. This CDR3 region has 15 residues. CDR3 loop: CASSLEWVGGTEAFF. CDR3 bases: TGCGCCAGCAGCTTGGAGTGGGTCGGTGGCACTGAAGCTTTCTTT.

The chain's CDR3 is CAIGQAADIQYF. The CDR3, as DNA: TGTGCCATCGGACAGGCCGCGGACATTCAGTACTTC. The J gene is TRBJ2-4, the V gene TRBV10-3; 7 bases map to TRBD1. J lost 8 bases, V lost 8 bases, and 6 bases had no gene match. The CDR3 length is 12 residues. Germline assignment: CDR1 ENHRY and CDR2 SYGVKD.

V is TRBV20-1 and J is TRBJ1-5; D ambiguous. From germline, CDR1 is DFQATT and CDR2 SNEGSKA (reference sequence). CDR3 length equals 15 residues. V lost 3 bases and J lost 2, with 14 bases in between. The CDR3, as DNA: TGCAGTGCTAGTCCACCCCGGGGAGGCAATCAGCCCCAGCATTTT. It is translated as CSASPPRGGNQPQHF.

V is TRBV29-1 and J is TRBJ2-7, with 13 bases fitting TRBD2. The CDR3 extends over 13 amino acids. CDR1 and CDR2 from the germline V gene are SQVTM and ANQGSEA. After removal of 7 bases from V and 4 bases from J, the junction contained 4 bases not matched to a gene. The CDR3 is CSARTSGGYEQYF. The CDR3 coding sequence is TGCAGCGCACGGACTAGCGGGGGATACGAGCAGTACTTC.

This clone was found a few times. V gene TRBV4-3 combines with J gene TRBJ2-1; TRBD1 is a possible D gene (7 bases). Trimming took 1 base from V and 6 from J, leaving 10 bases between them. The CDR3 loop spans 14 amino acids. Germline CDR1 LGHNA, CDR2 YSLEER. The CDR3 sequence: CASSQGGTANEQFF. The CDR3 region has the DNA TGCGCCAGCAGCCAAGGCGGGACAGCCAATGAGCAGTTCTTC.

This sequence joins TRBV19 and TRBJ1-2; no definite D call. The V and J ends lost 2 bases and 0 bases respectively, with 22 bases between them. The CDR3 totals 19 residues. CDR1 is LNHDA, CDR2 SQIVND, per germline (reference sequence). The CDR3 reads CASSIYTPKSLPPNYGYTF. The CDR3 DNA follows: TGTGCCAGTAGTATATACACCCCGAAGAGCCTGCCTCCTAACTATGGCTACACCTTC.

This clone is a singleton in its sample. The CDR3 bases are TGTGCCACCAGCAGAGGACAGAATTCACCCCTCCACTTT. Translated, it gives CATSRGQNSPLHF. The chain combines TRBV15 with TRBJ1-6; tentatively, D is TRBD1 (5 bases). Trimming removed 1 base from V and 7 bases from J, with 5 bases in between. This CDR3 comprises 13 residues. Germline V gives CDR1 LNHNV, CDR2 YYDKDF (reference sequence).

This clone was detected only once. The chain is built from TRBV7-8 and TRBJ2-6; unclear D gene. V was pared by 5 bases and J by 2 bases, with 13 bases between. Germline CDR1 SGHVS, CDR2 FQNEAQ. The CDR3 has 16 residues. The CDR3 DNA reads as TGTGCCAGCAGCACCGGATCCCCCACTGGGGCCAACGTCCTGACTTTC. Translating gives CASSTGSPTGANVLTF.

The gene calls are TRBV7-9 and TRBJ2-1; maybe TRBD1 (6 bases). CDR3 length: 15 residues. Trimming took off 7 bases at V and 2 bases at J, with 15 bases between the two ends. In germline, CDR1 is SEHNR, CDR2 FQNEAQ (reference sequence). CDR3 DNA sequence: TGTGCCAGCAAGTCAGGGGACCGGCCCTACAATGAGCAGTTCTTC. This translates into CASKSGDRPYNEQFF.

Comment on this clone: Other DNA sequences in this sample translate to the same CDR3. The rearrangement links TRBV13 to TRBJ1-1; D remains ambiguous. The CDR3 covers 13 residues. With 0 bases removed from V and 1 base from J, the gap between germline ends came to 3 bases. Germline V gene lookup returns CDR1 PRHDT and CDR2 FYEKMQ (reference sequence). CDR3 coding DNA: TGTGCCAGCAGCTTAGGTTCGAACACTGAAGCTTTCTTT. This encodes CASSLGSNTEAFF.

J is TRBJ1-2 and V is TRBV7-2; unclear D gene. The CDR3 length is 14 residues. Germline V lookup: CDR1 SGHTA, CDR2 FQGNSA. V was pared by 2 bases and J by 4 bases, with 11 bases between. The CDR3 reads CASSLPKPPYGYTF. CDR3 DNA: TGTGCCAGCAGCTTACCCAAGCCCCCCTATGGCTACACCTTC.

The chain employs TRBV27 and TRBJ2-7; D is uncertain. This CDR3 spans 12 amino acids. Germline loops: CDR1 MNHEY, CDR2 SMNVEV (reference sequence). With 6 bases removed from V and 2 bases from J, the gap between germline ends came to 8 bases. The CDR3 sequence is CASSGKAYEQYF. CDR3 in DNA: TGTGCCAGCAGCGGAAAGGCCTACGAGCAGTACTTC.

This sequence joins TRBV3-1 (or the pseudogene TRBV3-2) and TRBJ1-4; the D gene is possibly TRBD1 (6 bases). CDR1 is LGHDT and CDR2 is YNNKEL in the germline V gene (reference sequence). The ends were cut back, 6 bases at V and 4 bases at J, with 18 bases in the middle. The CDR3 covers 16 residues. DNA of the CDR3: TGTGCCAGCAGTTGGGGGGCCCGAACGTTTAATGAAAAACTGTTTTTT. Its translation is CASSWGARTFNEKLFF.

V gene TRBV10-3 combines with J gene TRBJ1-2, with D possibly being TRBD1 (5 bases). The CDR3 extends over 17 amino acids. Germline V CDR1 and CDR2: ENHRY, SYGVKD. V shed 2 bases and J shed 7 bases, with 23 bases lying between them. The CDR3 DNA reads as TGTGCCATCAGTGAGCTTGGGGCCGGCCGATCCCGGGGTGGCTACACCTTC. Residues: CAISELGAGRSRGGYTF.

This chain connects TRBV27 to TRBJ2-5; D is undetermined. Trimming pared 3 bases from V and 4 bases from J, leaving 21 bases between. Germline CDR1 and CDR2: MNHEY and SMNVEV (reference sequence). The CDR3 consists of 17 residues. The CDR3 nucleotides read TGTGCCAGCAGTTTTGTTATTCGCCGGGCCTCACGAGAGACCCAGTACTTC. Its translation is CASSFVIRRASRETQYF.

V usage is TRBV6-5 and J usage is TRBJ2-2; D is unclear. Germline CDR1 and CDR2: MNHEY and SVGAGI. The CDR3 is 14 amino acids. Trimming pared 7 bases from V and 2 bases from J, leaving 11 bases between. The CDR3 DNA reads as TGTGCCAGCAAATCGACTTTCAACACCGGGGAGCTGTTTTTT. Translation gives CASKSTFNTGELFF.

In this sample, this clone turned up a few times. This chain connects TRBV4-2 to TRBJ2-1; possibly TRBD1 for D (6 bases). The CDR3 loop spans 16 amino acids. V lost 0 bases to trimming and J lost 4 bases, with 13 bases between them. CDR1 LGHNA and CDR2 YNFKEQ come from the germline V gene. The CDR3 DNA is TGTGCCAGCAGCCAAGAAGAGACAGGCGGGTACAATGAGCAGTTCTTC. Encoded protein: CASSQEETGGYNEQFF.

The rearrangement links TRBV6-5 to TRBJ1-1; D possibly corresponds to TRBD1 (5 bases). Trimming removed 8 bases from V and 6 bases from J, with 16 bases in between. Germline CDR1 MNHEY, CDR2 SVGAGI. This CDR3 is built from 13 residues. The DNA of the CDR3 is TGTGCCAGCCTGAGGCCCCAGGGTGCTGAAGCTTTCTTT. Translated, it gives CASLRPQGAEAFF.

V is TRBV5-4 and J is TRBJ2-7, with 9 bases aligning to TRBD1. The CDR3 extends over 16 amino acids. The V gene's germline CDR1 is SGHNT and CDR2 YYREEE (reference sequence). Trimming removed 5 bases from V and 2 bases from J; junction bases left unmatched: 11. For the CDR3, the DNA is TGTGCCAGCAGTCTACCCGGCGGGACAGGGACCTACGAGCAGTACTTC. It translates to CASSLPGGTGTYEQYF.

Concerning this clone: Other DNA variants within this sample encode the same CDR3. V is TRBV5-1 and J is TRBJ2-5, with D possibly being TRBD1 (5 bases). CDR3 length: 13 amino acids. Germline V CDR1 and CDR2: SGHRS, YFSETQ. Trimming removed 4 bases from V and 4 bases from J, with 11 bases in between. CDR3 protein: CASSLGQGETQYF. For the CDR3, the DNA is TGCGCCAGCAGCCTTGGCCAGGGAGAGACCCAGTACTTC.

This clone is a singleton in its sample. The rearrangement links TRBV30 to TRBJ2-7; D is perhaps TRBD1 or TRBD2 (5 bases each). With 5 bases removed from V and 4 bases from J, the gap between germline ends came to 12 bases. There are 12 residues in the CDR3. Looked up from germline, CDR1 is GTSNPN and CDR2 is SVGIG (reference sequence). Here the CDR3 reads CAWQKGSYEQYF. The CDR3 coding sequence is TGTGCCTGGCAGAAGGGGAGTTACGAGCAGTACTTC.